One sample yielded the 4 T cell receptor beta chains listed below, sequenced in a study of sequential checkpoint blockade in melanoma. Stated treatment: randomized to nivolumab then ipilimumab (arm A) or the reverse (arm B). Assay: immunoSEQ multiplex PCR; the TCRdb copy retains only in-frame clones and omits some. This sample carries about 12,000 clones, under 80% of them seen once, and the ten largest clones take roughly 25%. This material consisted of CD8+ T cells sorted from blood (inferred from file names), taken from a patient given nivolumab and ipilimumab in sequence. These receptors all come from a human donor with melanoma.

The chain employs TRBV7-8 and TRBJ2-2; 13 positions match TRBD2. Germline CDR1 is SGHVS and CDR2 is FQNEAQ. CDR3 size: 19 residues. The junction had 9 bases not matched to a gene; V was cut back by 5 bases and J by 0 bases. The CDR3 DNA is TGTGCCAGCAGCCGTCCCGGGACTAGCGGGGCCGCGAACACCGGGGAGCTGTTTTTT. It encodes CASSRPGTSGAANTGELFF.

The chain is built from TRBV4-3 and TRBJ1-4; D is unclear. Trimming left V 0 bases short and J 5 bases short, with 10 bases between. Germline values: CDR1 LGHNA, CDR2 YSLEER. The CDR3 length is 15 residues. Here the CDR3 DNA reads TGCGCCAGCAGCCAAGATCCCGGTCCAAATGAAAAACTGTTTTTT. It encodes CASSQDPGPNEKLFF.

This clone was counted only a few times. The V gene is TRBV19, the J gene TRBJ2-3; 12 positions match TRBD2. Germline assignment: CDR1 LNHDA and CDR2 SQIVND (reference sequence). This CDR3 has 14 amino acids. Unmatched junction bases numbered 3, after V lost 7 bases and J lost 4 bases. CDR3 nucleotide sequence: TGTGCCAGTACCCGGACTAGCGGGGCAGATACGCAGTATTTT. It encodes CASTRTSGADTQYF.

V gene TRBV7-6 combines with J gene TRBJ1-1, with D uncertain. The CDR3 runs 13 residues. The germline CDR1 and CDR2 sequences are SGHVS and FNYEAQ. Trimming took 5 bases from V and 3 from J, leaving 10 bases between them. The CDR3 sequence is CASSRNGDTEAFF. The DNA of the CDR3 is TGTGCCAGCAGCCGCAACGGGGACACTGAAGCTTTCTTT.